A single sample is the source of the 22 T cell receptor beta chains below, sequenced in a study of cytomegalovirus exposure and HLA in healthy donors. PCR primers comprised 60 Vbeta and 13 Jbeta primers. The repertoire was sequenced with immunoSEQ multiplex PCR; TCRdb's copy has only in-frame clones and lacks some. The table has over 100,000 clones, 63% seen once; the top ten hold about 9%. The sample was PBMCs. Receptors originate from a man aged 40-55 years in good health and CMV-seropositive.

The gene calls are TRBV5-1 and TRBJ2-3; 8 bases align to TRBD2. Germline-derived CDR1 and CDR2 are SGHRS and YFSETQ. The CDR3 length is 14 residues. V dropped 4 bases and J dropped 5; count of bases not matched to a gene: 6. In nucleotides, the CDR3 is TGCGCCAGCAGCGGGGGACTAGTCCGAGATACGCAGTATTTT. This codes for CASSGGLVRDTQYF.

This clone was detected only a few times. The chain has TRBV5-5 and TRBJ1-1; D unclear. The CDR3 consists of 11 residues. V lost 6 bases and J lost 8, with 11 bases in between. In germline, CDR1 is SGHKS, CDR2 YYEKEE (reference sequence). The CDR3 region is CASMYSLEAFF. The CDR3 DNA reads as TGTGCCAGCATGTACTCTTTAGAAGCTTTCTTT.

The V call is TRBV2, the J call TRBJ1-1; no clear D. V was trimmed by 8 bases and J by 4 bases, leaving 14 bases between them. This CDR3 is built from 13 residues. CDR1 SNHLY and CDR2 FYNNEI come from the germline V gene. The CDR3 DNA reads as TGTGCCAGCCGTGGGGAAGCGGGCACTGAAGCTTTCTTT. As protein: CASRGEAGTEAFF.

This clone was observed a few times. The chain carries TRBV7-9 and TRBJ2-7; the D gene is possibly TRBD1 (5 bases). Trimming cost V 2 bases and J 1 base, with 12 bases left between them. The CDR3 covers 15 residues. Germline loops: CDR1 SEHNR, CDR2 FQNEAQ (reference sequence). CDR3 sequence reads: CASSLFKGLSYEQYF. CDR3 DNA: TGTGCCAGCAGCTTATTTAAGGGGTTATCCTACGAGCAGTACTTC.

The rearrangement joins TRBV9 to TRBJ1-1; tentative D call: TRBD1 (5 bases). The germline gives CDR1 SGDLS, CDR2 YYNGEE. Trimming shortened V by 0 bases and J by 4 bases, and 13 bases separated the two germline ends. The CDR3 has 15 residues. In nucleotides, the CDR3 is TGTGCCAGCAGCGTAGTCGGGGGGAGGGGCACTGAAGCTTTCTTT. Protein sequence: CASSVVGGRGTEAFF.

The V gene is TRBV6-1, the J gene TRBJ2-7, with TRBD1 matching over 7 bases. The CDR3 contains 14 residues. J lost 3 bases, V lost 6 bases, and 8 bases had no gene match. Germline CDR1 is MNHNS and CDR2 is SASEGT. The chain's CDR3 is CASSPDRVSYEQYF. In nucleotides, the CDR3 is TGTGCCAGCAGCCCCGACAGGGTAAGCTACGAGCAGTACTTC.

The chain couples TRBV27 to TRBJ2-3, with 10 bases identical to TRBD2. The CDR3 has 14 amino acids. V trimming: 4 bases; J trimming: 10 bases; junction bases outside the gene matches: 8. Per germline, CDR1 MNHEY and CDR2 SMNVEV (reference sequence). CDR3 sequence (DNA): TGTGCCAGCAGTTCACCGGGACTAGCGACTGCGCAGTATTTT. Translation: CASSSPGLATAQYF.

This clone has more than one count but fewer than ten. This chain connects TRBV5-1 to TRBJ2-3; D may be TRBD2 (6 bases). This CDR3 contains 17 residues. V lost 0 bases to trimming and J lost 1 base, with 15 bases between them. In germline, CDR1 is SGHRS, CDR2 YFSETQ. The CDR3 DNA follows: TGCGCCAGCAGCTTGGACGGGTTCGGGGGAGGCACAGATACGCAGTATTTT. It is translated as CASSLDGFGGGTDTQYF.

This chain connects TRBV29-1 to TRBJ2-5, with TRBD2 matching over 7 bases. The length of the CDR3 is 13 residues. Germline CDR1 is SQVTM and CDR2 is ANQGSEA. This CDR3 reads CASLGGTQETQYF. The CDR3 DNA is TGCGCTTCCTTGGGAGGGACGCAAGAGACCCAGTACTTC.

V gene TRBV19 combines with J gene TRBJ2-2; 9 bases line up with TRBD1. The germline gives CDR1 LNHDA, CDR2 SQIVND (reference sequence). J gave up 1 base and V 1 base, and 4 bases lay outside the gene matches. The CDR3 has 17 residues. CDR3 DNA sequence: TGTGCCAGTAGTATAGCGATGACAGGGGGGAACACCGGGGAGCTGTTTTTT. This sequence encodes CASSIAMTGGNTGELFF.

The CDR3 DNA reads as TGTGCCAGCAGTTTACCGGGACAGCCATACAATGAGCAGTTCTTC. This translates into CASSLPGQPYNEQFF. V gene TRBV6-6 combines with J gene TRBJ2-1; TRBD1 aligns across 7 bases. CDR1 MNHNY and CDR2 SVGAGI come from the germline V gene (reference sequence). This CDR3 comprises 15 residues. Trimming cost V 4 bases and J 4 bases; bases outside gene matches: 7.

This clone has just one count. V is TRBV9 and J is TRBJ2-1; weak D call: TRBD2 (5 bases). V lost 1 base, J lost 7 bases, and 18 bases lay in between. The CDR3 contains 16 residues. Looked up from germline, CDR1 is SGDLS and CDR2 is YYNGEE. The CDR3 reads CASSVMASQVGNEQFF. The CDR3 DNA is TGTGCCAGCAGCGTAATGGCTAGCCAAGTGGGGAATGAGCAGTTCTTC.

This clone was counted between two and nine times. In DNA, the CDR3 is TGTGCTAGTGGTGACAGAAGAGACAATGAGCAGTTCTTC. It is translated as CASGDRRDNEQFF. The chain couples TRBV12-5 to TRBJ2-1; D possibly corresponds to TRBD1 (5 bases). There are 13 residues in the CDR3. V lost 5 bases to trimming and J lost 5 bases, with 10 bases between them. The germline V gene encodes CDR1 LGHNT and CDR2 FRNRAP.

The chain uses TRBV9 and TRBJ1-1; possible D gene TRBD1, 5 bases. Trimming took 0 bases from V and 11 from J, leaving 14 bases between them. The V gene's germline CDR1 is SGDLS and CDR2 YYNGEE. This CDR3 has 13 residues. The CDR3 DNA sequence: TGTGCCAGCAGCGTAGCTACATGGGGGGAGGCTTTCTTT. Translated, it gives CASSVATWGEAFF.

This clone turned up a few times. The gene calls are TRBV2 and TRBJ1-1; no reliable D call. V lost 5 bases and J lost 1, with 8 bases in between. Germline V gene data show CDR1 as SNHLY and CDR2 as FYNNEI. The CDR3 is 13 amino acids. DNA for the CDR3: TGTGCCAGCAGTATGGAGGGGAACACTGAAGCTTTCTTT. This translates into CASSMEGNTEAFF.

The V call is TRBV7-3, the J call TRBJ2-5; 7 nucleotides agree with TRBD1. Trimming at V came to 5 bases and at J to 7 bases, leaving 7 bases not matched to a gene. The CDR3 is 13 amino acids. In germline, CDR1 is SGHTA, CDR2 FQGTGA. CDR3 region: CASSPRDSGTQYF. The DNA for the CDR3 is TGTGCCAGCAGCCCCCGGGACAGTGGGACCCAGTACTTC. Based on the CDR3 plus reference TRBV7-3 and TRBJ2-5, the full variable domain is GAGVSQTPSNKVTEKGKYVELRCDPISGHTALYWYRQSLGQGPEFLIYFQGTGAADDSGLPNDRFFAVRPEGSVSTLKIQRTERGDSAVYLCASSPRDSGTQYFGPGTRLLVL.

The V gene is TRBV10-1, the J gene TRBJ2-1; D possibly corresponds to TRBD1 (6 bases). V was clipped by 0 bases and J by 0 bases, with 18 bases between them. Germline-derived CDR1 and CDR2 are WNHNN and SYGVQD (reference sequence). The CDR3 has 19 amino acids. CDR3 DNA sequence: TGCGCCAGCAGTGAGTCGAAGTGGACGGGGACAAGCTCCTACAATGAGCAGTTCTTC. This sequence encodes CASSESKWTGTSSYNEQFF.

CDR3 bases: TGTGCCAGCAGTGAAACCCGGGACTACTCCTACGAGCAGTACTTC. As protein: CASSETRDYSYEQYF. V and J are TRBV28 and TRBJ2-7; 7 positions match TRBD2. The CDR3 consists of 15 residues. Germline CDR1 reads MDHEN; CDR2 reads SYDVKM. Unmatched junction bases numbered 7, after V lost 5 bases and J lost 0 bases.

In DNA form, the CDR3 reads TGTGCCAGCAGCCTTCCCGGCGGGGAGCTGTTTTTT. It is translated as CASSLPGGELFF. J is TRBJ2-2 and V is TRBV7-3; D unclear. Germline loops: CDR1 SGHTA, CDR2 FQGTGA. Trimming took off 5 bases at V and 7 bases at J, with 8 bases between the two ends. The CDR3 is 12 residues long.

V and J are TRBV5-1 and TRBJ2-5, with 8 bases lining up with TRBD1. The germline CDR1 and CDR2 sequences are SGHRS and YFSETQ. The V and J ends lost 2 bases and 0 bases, in that order; junction bases with no gene match: 3. CDR3 size: 15 residues. The CDR3 sequence is CASSLLTGDQETQYF. The CDR3 coding sequence is TGCGCCAGCAGCTTACTGACAGGGGACCAAGAGACCCAGTACTTC.

The V gene is TRBV28, the J gene TRBJ2-3; weak D call: TRBD2 (5 bases). The CDR3 contains 14 residues. V was cut by 8 bases and J by 2 bases, with 14 bases left in between. From germline, CDR1 is MDHEN and CDR2 SYDVKM. The CDR3 spells CASLEGTVTDTQYF. The DNA for the CDR3 is TGTGCCAGCCTAGAGGGTACAGTCACAGATACGCAGTATTTT.

The chain has TRBV9 and TRBJ1-2; possible D gene TRBD1, 5 bases. V was clipped by 0 bases and J by 3 bases, with 6 bases between them. Germline V gene sequence: CDR1 SGDLS, CDR2 YYNGEE. This CDR3 comprises 13 residues. Written as DNA, the CDR3 is TGTGCCAGCAGCGTAGGGGGGGACTATGGCTACACCTTC. Its translation: CASSVGGDYGYTF.